The rows below give T cell receptor beta chains drawn from one sample of a study of early T cells in non-severe SARS-CoV-2 infection. One entry per CDR3 protein, called by TCRdb with MiXCR from the 5' RACE reads. The profile shows 65,000 to 85,000 distinct CDR3 sequences, roughly 12% of them singletons. The sequenced sample consisted of whole blood. Source of these receptors: an adult who was a healthcare worker with PCR-confirmed SARS-CoV-2 infection or an uninfected control (not recorded which). CDR3s include the opening cysteine and the closing phenylalanine or tryptophan. The D gene is left open where the match is weak. Rows may omit the clone size; those that give it use once, few, many or a size class.

size	V	D	J	DNA	CDR3
many	TRBV6-2/TRBV6-3	-	TRBJ2-7	TGTGCCAGCAGTTACTCGAAGGGCGAGCAGTACTTC	CASSYSKGEQYF
-	TRBV27	TRBD1	TRBJ2-7	TGTGCCAGCAGTTTGAGGACAGGTGGCGAGCAGTACTTC	CASSLRTGGEQYF
few	TRBV29-1	-	TRBJ1-2	TGCAGCGTTGAAGTAAAACTCGGACAGCCGTCTAACTATGGCTACACCTTC	CSVEVKLGQPSNYGYTF
-	TRBV2	-	TRBJ1-4	TGTGCCAGCAGTGAAGACAGGGTCGTAGGTGAAAAACTGTTTTTT	CASSEDRVVGEKLFF
-	TRBV28	TRBD1	TRBJ2-7	TGTGCCAGCACCCCGGGACAGCAGCCCTACGAGCAGTACTTC	CASTPGQQPYEQYF
many	TRBV7-2	-	TRBJ2-5	TGTGCCAGCAGCTTAACGGCGGGGGCCTTGGTCACCCAGTACTTC	CASSLTAGALVTQYF
many	TRBV9	-	TRBJ2-2	TGTGCCAGCAGCACCTACGGACAGAACACCGGGGAGCTGTTTTTT	CASSTYGQNTGELFF
few	TRBV6-6	-	TRBJ1-1	TGTGCCAGCAGAATGGGCGCTGAAGCTTTCTTT	CASRMGAEAFF
-	TRBV4-1	TRBD2	TRBJ2-7	TGCGCCAGCAGCCCCCGACTAGCGGGATTCTACGAGCAGTACTTC	CASSPRLAGFYEQYF
many	TRBV12-3/TRBV12-4	-	TRBJ2-1	TGTGCCAGCAGTCGCCCCGGGTCCGAGCAGTTCTTC	CASSRPGSEQFF
many	TRBV12-3/TRBV12-4	-	TRBJ2-1	TGTGCCAGCAGTTTTGGGCCCGAGGATGAGCAGTTCTTC	CASSFGPEDEQFF
many	TRBV27	TRBD1	TRBJ1-3	TGTGCCAGCACCAGCTTGACAGGGTTCACTGGAAACACCATATATTTT	CASTSLTGFTGNTIYF
few	TRBV7-2	-	TRBJ2-7	TGTGCCAGCAGCTTAGGAACCCAGCCCTACGAGCAGTACTTC	CASSLGTQPYEQYF
many	TRBV9	-	TRBJ2-3	TGTGCCAGCAGCGTAGCTACAGGAGATACGCAGTATTTT	CASSVATGDTQYF
many	TRBV7-8	-	TRBJ2-1	TGTGCCAGCAGCCCCCGACCCCCGAGCTCCTACAATGAGCAGTTCTTC	CASSPRPPSSYNEQFF
few	TRBV27	-	TRBJ1-6	TGTGCCAGCAGTGAAGCACAGGGTTGGTCACCCCTCCACTTT	CASSEAQGWSPLHF
few	TRBV29-1	-	TRBJ2-1	TGCAGCGTTGACCGACAGGCCCAAGGGTCGCAGTTCTTC	CSVDRQAQGSQFF
-	TRBV7-9	-	TRBJ1-2	TGTGCCAGCACCCCAAGCGGTCTCAGCTATGGCTACACCTTC	CASTPSGLSYGYTF
many	TRBV6-2/TRBV6-3	-	TRBJ2-7	TGTGCCAGCAGCACTACTAGCCTGGGCGAGCAGTACTTC	CASSTTSLGEQYF
many	TRBV2	TRBD2	TRBJ2-1	TGTGCCAGCAGTCTTTCGCGGGAGATCTCCTACAATGAGCAGTTCTTC	CASSLSREISYNEQFF
-	TRBV9	-	TRBJ2-1	TGTGCCAGCAGCCGCAGACTAGAGGGTCAGGGCAATGAGCAGTTCTTC	CASSRRLEGQGNEQFF
many	TRBV7-9	-	TRBJ2-1	TGTGCCAGCAAATTCGGGGGGCTTCCCGCCGATGAGCAGTTCTTC	CASKFGGLPADEQFF
many	TRBV10-3	TRBD2	TRBJ2-7	TGTGCCATCGGGGGGGGAGGCTGGGAGCAGTACTTC	CAIGGGGWEQYF
few	TRBV3-1	-	TRBJ2-1	TGTGCCAGCAGCTCGACTAACTACAATGAGCAGTTCTTC	CASSSTNYNEQFF
many	TRBV18	TRBD1	TRBJ1-4	TGTGCCAGCTCAAGGGGGCCTAATGAAAAACTGTTTTTT	CASSRGPNEKLFF
many	TRBV4-1	-	TRBJ1-1	TGCGCCAGCAGCCAAGAGGACTGGGGGACTGAAGCTTTCTTT	CASSQEDWGTEAFF
-	TRBV5-1	-	TRBJ2-7	TGCGCCAGCAGCTTGGACTGGATCTCCTACGAGCAGTACTTC	CASSLDWISYEQYF
many	TRBV7-9	TRBD1	TRBJ1-1	TGTGCCAGCAGCTTAAAGTCAGGGGGCATGGGTACTGAAGCTTTCTTT	CASSLKSGGMGTEAFF
many	TRBV4-1	TRBD2	TRBJ2-1	TGCGCCAGCAGCCAGGGACTAGCGAGCTCCTACAATGAGCAGTTCTTC	CASSQGLASSYNEQFF
many	TRBV11-2	-	TRBJ1-5	TGTGCCAGCAGCCGTCGGTTTGACTTTTTCTGTAATCAGCCCCAGCATTTT	CASSRRFDFFCNQPQHF
few	TRBV20-1	-	TRBJ1-3	TGCAGTGCTATGTACAGGGCTCCCTCTGGAAACACCATATATTTT	CSAMYRAPSGNTIYF
-	TRBV21-1	-	TRBJ1-1	TGTGCCAGCAGCAAAGCGGGGGGACAGGGATCCATGAACACTGAAGCTTTCTTT	CASSKAGGQGSMNTEAFF